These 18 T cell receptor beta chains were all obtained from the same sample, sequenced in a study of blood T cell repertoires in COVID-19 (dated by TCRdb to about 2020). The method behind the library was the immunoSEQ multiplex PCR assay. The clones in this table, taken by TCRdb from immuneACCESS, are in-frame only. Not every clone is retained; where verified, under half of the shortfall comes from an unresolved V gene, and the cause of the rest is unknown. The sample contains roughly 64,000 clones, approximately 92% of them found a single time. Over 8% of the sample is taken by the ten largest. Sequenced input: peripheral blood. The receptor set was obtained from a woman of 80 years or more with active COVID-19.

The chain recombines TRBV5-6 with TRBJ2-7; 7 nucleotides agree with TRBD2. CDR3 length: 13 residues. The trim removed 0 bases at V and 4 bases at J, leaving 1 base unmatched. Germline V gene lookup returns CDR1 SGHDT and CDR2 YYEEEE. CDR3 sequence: CASSLASGYEQYV. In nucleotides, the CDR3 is TGTGCCAGCAGCTTGGCTAGCGGATACGAGCAGTACGTC.

The DNA of the CDR3 is TGTGCCAGCAGCTCTTCCCAGTTGGAGACCCAGTACTTC. This sequence encodes CASSSSQLETQYF. This rearrangement joins TRBV11-2 to TRBJ2-5, with D uncertain. Trimming removed 4 bases at V and 5 bases at J, with 11 bases between. Germline CDR1 SGHAT, CDR2 FQNNGV. This CDR3 spans 13 amino acids.

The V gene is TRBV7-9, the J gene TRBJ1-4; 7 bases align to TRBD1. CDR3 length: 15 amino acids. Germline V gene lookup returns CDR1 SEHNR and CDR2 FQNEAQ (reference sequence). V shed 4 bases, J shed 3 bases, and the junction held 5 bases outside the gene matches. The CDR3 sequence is CASSWQGEANEKLFF. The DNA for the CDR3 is TGTGCCAGCAGCTGGCAGGGGGAAGCTAATGAAAAACTGTTTTTT.

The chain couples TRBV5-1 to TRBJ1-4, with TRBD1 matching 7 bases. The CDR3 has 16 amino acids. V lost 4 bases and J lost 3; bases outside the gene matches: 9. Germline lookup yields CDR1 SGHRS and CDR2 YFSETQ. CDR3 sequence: CASSRQGRVANEKLFF. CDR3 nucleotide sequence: TGCGCCAGCAGCCGACAGGGACGCGTCGCTAATGAAAAACTGTTTTTT. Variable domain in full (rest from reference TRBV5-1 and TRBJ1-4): KAGVTQTPRYLIKTRGQQVTLSCSPISGHRSVSWYQQTPGQGLQFLFEYFSETQRNKGNFPGRFSGRQFSNSRSEMNVSTLELGDSALYLCASSRQGRVANEKLFFGSGTQLSVL.

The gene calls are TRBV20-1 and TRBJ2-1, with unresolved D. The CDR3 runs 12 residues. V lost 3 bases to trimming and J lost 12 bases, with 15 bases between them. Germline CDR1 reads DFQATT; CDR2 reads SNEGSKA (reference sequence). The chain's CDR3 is CSASLPGSGQFF. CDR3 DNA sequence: TGCAGTGCTAGTCTCCCTGGGTCGGGGCAGTTCTTC.

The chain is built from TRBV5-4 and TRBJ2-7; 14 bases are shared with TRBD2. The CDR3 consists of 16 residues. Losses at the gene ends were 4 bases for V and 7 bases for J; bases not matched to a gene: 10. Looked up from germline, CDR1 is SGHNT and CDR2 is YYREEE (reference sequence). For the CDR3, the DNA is TGTGCCAGCAGCGAGGGGACTAGCGGGAGTGTAGAAGAGCAGTACTTC. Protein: CASSEGTSGSVEEQYF.

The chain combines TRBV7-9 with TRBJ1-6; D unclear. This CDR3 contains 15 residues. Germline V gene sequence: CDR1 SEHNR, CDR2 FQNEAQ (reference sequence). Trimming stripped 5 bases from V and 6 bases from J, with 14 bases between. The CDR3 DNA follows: TGTGCCAGCAGCCTAGACCGGGATCCTAATTCACCCCTCCACTTT. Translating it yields CASSLDRDPNSPLHF.

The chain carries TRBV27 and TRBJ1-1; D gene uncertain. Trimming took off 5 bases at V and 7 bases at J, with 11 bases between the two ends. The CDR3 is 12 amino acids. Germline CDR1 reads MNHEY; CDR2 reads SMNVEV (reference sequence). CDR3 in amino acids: CASSPQVREAFF. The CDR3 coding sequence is TGTGCCAGCAGTCCCCAGGTCCGTGAAGCTTTCTTT.

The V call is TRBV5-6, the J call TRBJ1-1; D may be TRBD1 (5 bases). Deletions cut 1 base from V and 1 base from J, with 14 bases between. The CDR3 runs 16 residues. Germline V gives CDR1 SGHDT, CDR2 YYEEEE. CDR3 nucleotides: TGTGCCAGCAGCTTGCTTACAGGTTATGGGAACACTGAAGCTTTCTTT. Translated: CASSLLTGYGNTEAFF.

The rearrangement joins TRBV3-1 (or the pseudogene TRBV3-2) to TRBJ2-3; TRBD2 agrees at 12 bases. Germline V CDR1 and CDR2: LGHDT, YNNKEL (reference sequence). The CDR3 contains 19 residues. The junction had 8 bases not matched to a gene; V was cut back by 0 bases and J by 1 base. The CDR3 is CASSQETSGSGGGTDTQYF. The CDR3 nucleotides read TGTGCCAGCAGCCAAGAGACTAGCGGGAGTGGGGGCGGCACAGATACGCAGTATTTT.

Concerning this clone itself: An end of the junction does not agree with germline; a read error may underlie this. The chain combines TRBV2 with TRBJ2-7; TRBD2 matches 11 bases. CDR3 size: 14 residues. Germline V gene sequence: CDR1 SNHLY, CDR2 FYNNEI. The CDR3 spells CASRITSGSGERYF. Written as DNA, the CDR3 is TGTGCCAGCAGGATTACTAGCGGGAGTGGTGAGCGGTACTTC.

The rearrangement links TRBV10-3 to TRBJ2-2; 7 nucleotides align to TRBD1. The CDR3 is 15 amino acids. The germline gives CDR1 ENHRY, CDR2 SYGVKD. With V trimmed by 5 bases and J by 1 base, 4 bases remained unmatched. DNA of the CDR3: TGTGCCATCAGTACAGGGGCGAGGAACACCGGGGAGCTGTTTTTT. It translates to CAISTGARNTGELFF.

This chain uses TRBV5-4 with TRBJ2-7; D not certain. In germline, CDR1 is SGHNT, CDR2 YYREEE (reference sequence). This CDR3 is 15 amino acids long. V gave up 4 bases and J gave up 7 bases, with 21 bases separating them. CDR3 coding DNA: TGTGCCAGCAGCGGCTGGGTACAGAGAGTGTGGGAGCAGTACGTC. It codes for CASSGWVQRVWEQYV.

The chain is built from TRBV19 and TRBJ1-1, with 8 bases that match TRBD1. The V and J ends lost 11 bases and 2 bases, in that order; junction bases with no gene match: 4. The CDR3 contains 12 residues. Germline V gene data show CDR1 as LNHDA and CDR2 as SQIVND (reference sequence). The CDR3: CASDRGNTEAFF. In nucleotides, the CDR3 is TGTGCCTCAGACAGGGGAAACACTGAAGCTTTCTTT.

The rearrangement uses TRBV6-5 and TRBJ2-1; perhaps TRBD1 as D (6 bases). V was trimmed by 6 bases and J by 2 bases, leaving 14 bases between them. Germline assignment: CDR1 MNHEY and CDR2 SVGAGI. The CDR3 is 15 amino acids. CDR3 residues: CASSTGTQTYNEQFF. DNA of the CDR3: TGTGCCAGCAGCACCGGGACACAAACCTACAATGAGCAGTTCTTC.

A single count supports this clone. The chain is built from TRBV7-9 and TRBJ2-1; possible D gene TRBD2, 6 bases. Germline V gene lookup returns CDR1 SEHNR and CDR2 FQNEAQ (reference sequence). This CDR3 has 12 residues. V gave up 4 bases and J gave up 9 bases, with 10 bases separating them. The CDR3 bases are TGTGCCAGCAGCTCACTAGCACCTGAGCAGTTCTTC. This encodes CASSSLAPEQFF.

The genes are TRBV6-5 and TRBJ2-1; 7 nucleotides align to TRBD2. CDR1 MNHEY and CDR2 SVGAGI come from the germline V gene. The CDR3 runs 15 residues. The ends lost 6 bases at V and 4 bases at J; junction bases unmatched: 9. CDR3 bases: TGTGCCAGCAGCCCCGAGCGGGGACGGTACAATGAGCAGTTCTTC. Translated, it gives CASSPERGRYNEQFF.

DNA of the CDR3: TGTGCCAGCAGCCGGGACTCCTGGGCAGATACGCAGTATTTT. Residues: CASSRDSWADTQYF. This chain links TRBV9 with TRBJ2-3, with D perhaps matching TRBD2 (6 bases). V lost 4 bases, J lost 4 bases, and 13 bases lay in between. The CDR3 has 14 residues. Germline CDR1 is SGDLS and CDR2 is YYNGEE.